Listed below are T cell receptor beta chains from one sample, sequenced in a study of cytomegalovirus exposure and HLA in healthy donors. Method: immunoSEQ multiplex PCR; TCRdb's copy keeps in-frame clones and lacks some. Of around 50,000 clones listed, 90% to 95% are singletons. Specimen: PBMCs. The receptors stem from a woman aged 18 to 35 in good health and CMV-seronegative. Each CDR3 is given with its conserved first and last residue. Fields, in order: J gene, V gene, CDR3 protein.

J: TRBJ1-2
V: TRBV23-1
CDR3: CASSRPGPTKGYTF

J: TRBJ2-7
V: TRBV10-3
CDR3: CAIRSLRGGQYF

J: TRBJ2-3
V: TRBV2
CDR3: CASSQTGAGTDTQYF

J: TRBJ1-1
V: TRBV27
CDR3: CASSPGGSGNTEAFF

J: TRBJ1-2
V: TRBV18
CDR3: CASSPRSERRYGYTF

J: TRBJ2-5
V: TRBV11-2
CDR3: CASSLGTSGRSETQYF

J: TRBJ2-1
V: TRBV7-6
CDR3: CASSTTSGSRGEQFF

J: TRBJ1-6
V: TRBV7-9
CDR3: CASSLTAYNSPLHF

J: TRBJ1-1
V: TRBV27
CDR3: CASSLLVTGLNTEAFF

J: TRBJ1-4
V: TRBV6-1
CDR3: CASSYRGTGNEKLFF

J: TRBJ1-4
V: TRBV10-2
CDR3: CASSESWQANAF

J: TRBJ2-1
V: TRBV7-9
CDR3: CASSSSRGRAVVNEQFF

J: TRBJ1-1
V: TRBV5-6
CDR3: CASRQTGFPNTEAFF

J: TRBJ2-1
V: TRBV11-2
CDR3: CASRVRGGRDHNEQFF

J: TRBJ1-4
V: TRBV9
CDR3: CASSFWTGENEKLFF

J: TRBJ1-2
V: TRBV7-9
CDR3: CASSLPHDSYGYTF

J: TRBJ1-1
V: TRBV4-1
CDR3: CASSPTLSTGNTEAFF

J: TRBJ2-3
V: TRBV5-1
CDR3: CASSSTRTTDTQYF

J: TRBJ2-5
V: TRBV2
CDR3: CASSPISPQETQYF

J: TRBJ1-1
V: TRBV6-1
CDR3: CASSELQGLHTEAFF

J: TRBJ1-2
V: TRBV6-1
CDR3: CASSETGTNYGYTF

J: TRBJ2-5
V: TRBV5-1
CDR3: CASSQTGTETQYF